These 27 T cell receptor beta chains were all obtained from the same sample, sequenced in a study of blood T cell repertoires in COVID-19. Measured with immunoSEQ multiplex PCR; TCRdb has only the in-frame clones, and not every one. In the table there are 110,000 to 150,000 clones, about four fifths of which are singletons. Material for sequencing was peripheral blood. The receptors here all came from a human donor in a cohort sampled during active COVID-19.

V and J are TRBV3-1 (or the pseudogene TRBV3-2) and TRBJ2-7; 12 bases map to TRBD1. J gave up 4 bases and V 4 bases, and 8 bases lay outside the gene matches. Germline CDR1 LGHDT, CDR2 YNNKEL (reference sequence). The CDR3 consists of 16 residues. The CDR3 DNA follows: TGTGCCAGCAGCCCCGCCGGGACAGGGGGCAGGTACGAGCAGTACTTC. As protein: CASSPAGTGGRYEQYF.

This chain uses TRBV5-1 with TRBJ2-7; D call uncertain. The V and J ends lost 4 bases and 3 bases respectively, with 8 bases between them. In germline, CDR1 is SGHRS, CDR2 YFSETQ. The CDR3 is made up of 12 amino acids. This chain's CDR3 is CASSRVSYEQYF. As DNA, the CDR3 is TGCGCCAGCAGCAGAGTAAGCTACGAGCAGTACTTC.

The V and J genes are TRBV19 and TRBJ1-1; D call uncertain. Germline assignment: CDR1 LNHDA and CDR2 SQIVND (reference sequence). The CDR3 length is 13 residues. Deletions cut 7 bases from V and 1 base from J, with 10 bases between. The CDR3 nucleotides are TGTGCCAGTAACTTCTTTGGGAACACTGAAGCTTTCTTT. This gives the protein CASNFFGNTEAFF.

The V and J genes are TRBV6-5 and TRBJ2-1; TRBD2 agrees at 7 bases. J lost 4 bases, V lost 4 bases, and 7 bases had no gene match. CDR3 length: 15 residues. Germline CDR1 is MNHEY and CDR2 is SVGAGI. The DNA of the CDR3 is TGTGCCAGCAGTTGGGCGGGAGTTGGATACAATGAGCAGTTCTTC. It encodes CASSWAGVGYNEQFF.

The chain links TRBV18 to TRBJ1-2, with D tentatively TRBD1 (5 bases). CDR1 and CDR2 from the germline V gene are KGHSH and LQKENI. Trimming removed 3 bases from V and 1 base from J, with 9 bases in between. This CDR3 has 14 amino acids. CDR3 region: CASSPGDYNYGYTF. The CDR3 DNA is TGTGCCAGCTCACCCGGGGACTATAACTATGGCTACACCTTC.

The V gene is TRBV9, the J gene TRBJ2-5; the match to TRBD2 covers 11 bases. The CDR3 covers 14 residues. Trimming removed 3 bases from V and 5 bases from J; junction bases left unmatched: 3. Germline lookup yields CDR1 SGDLS and CDR2 YYNGEE. CDR3 in amino acids: CASSATSGTETQYF. CDR3 DNA sequence: TGTGCCAGCAGCGCGACTAGCGGGACGGAGACCCAGTACTTC.

Regarding this clone: At one end, the junction sequence differs from germline, possibly due to a read error. This rearrangement joins TRBV7-2 to TRBJ1-1, with 7 bases identical to TRBD1. From germline, CDR1 is SGHTA and CDR2 FQGNSA. The CDR3 is 17 residues long. CDR3 sequence: CASRLEGAGGWRTEAFF. DNA for the CDR3: TGTGCCAGCAGATTAGAGGGGGCCGGGGGCTGGCGCACTGAAGCTTTCTTT.

This clone was seen a handful of times. The chain uses TRBV21-1 and TRBJ2-2; the table gives TRBD2 as D, unverified against the DNA. TRBV21-1 is marked as a pseudogene. CDR3 length: 17 residues. The CDR3 reads CASSPPLASANTGELFF. The DNA for the CDR3 is TGTGCCAGCAGCCCTCCACTAGCGTCTGCGAACACCGGGGAGCTGTTTTTT.

This chain connects TRBV18 to TRBJ2-5; D is unresolved. In germline, CDR1 is KGHSH, CDR2 LQKENI. The ends were cut back, 1 base at V and 5 bases at J, with 8 bases in the middle. The CDR3 extends over 13 amino acids. CDR3 loop: CASSPRAGETQYF. The CDR3 DNA follows: TGTGCCAGCTCACCACGGGCAGGCGAGACCCAGTACTTC.

The rearrangement joins TRBV24-1 to TRBJ2-1; TRBD2 is a possible D gene (5 bases). CDR3 length equals 15 residues. Germline lookup yields CDR1 KGHDR and CDR2 SFDVKD. Deletions cut 4 bases from V and 1 base from J, with 10 bases between. CDR3 amino acids: CATSDGVGSYNEQFF. The CDR3, as DNA: TGTGCCACCAGTGACGGGGTAGGGTCCTACAATGAGCAGTTCTTC.

This clone was found a few times. The chain couples TRBV27 to TRBJ1-5; D perhaps matches TRBD1 (6 bases). Trimming shortened V by 3 bases and J by 1 base, and 7 bases separated the two germline ends. The CDR3 totals 14 residues. The germline CDR1 and CDR2 sequences are MNHEY and SMNVEV (reference sequence). The CDR3 DNA sequence: TGTGCCAGCAGTTTTACAGGGAGCAATCAGCCCCAGCATTTT. Translating gives CASSFTGSNQPQHF.

The chain links TRBV30 to TRBJ2-1; D gene ambiguous. The V gene lost 2 bases and the J gene lost 2 bases, with 10 bases spanning the gap. Germline V gene sequence: CDR1 GTSNPN, CDR2 SVGIG (reference sequence). The CDR3 totals 14 residues. CDR3: CAWSSGSTYNEQFF. The CDR3 nucleotides are TGTGCCTGGAGTTCCGGTAGTACCTACAATGAGCAGTTCTTC.

The J gene is TRBJ2-3, the V gene TRBV21-1; the listed D gene, TRBD1, was not tested against the DNA. TRBV21-1 is flagged as a pseudogene. CDR3 length: 13 amino acids. CDR3 DNA sequence: TGTGCCAGCAGCAAGTACAATGGCGATACGCAGTATTTT. Translation: CASSKYNGDTQYF.

This sequence joins TRBV7-8 and TRBJ2-1; 8 bases match TRBD1. CDR1 and CDR2 from the germline V gene are SGHVS and FQNEAQ. This CDR3 comprises 15 residues. Losses at the gene ends were 7 bases for V and 6 bases for J; bases not matched to a gene: 11. The DNA of the CDR3 is TGTGCCAGCAACCCTCCGGGACAGGCCCTCAATGAGCAGTTCTTC. Its protein product is CASNPPGQALNEQFF.

The V gene is TRBV19, the J gene TRBJ2-7; maybe TRBD2 (6 bases). Germline CDR1 LNHDA, CDR2 SQIVND (reference sequence). Deletions cut 2 bases from V and 6 bases from J, with 20 bases between. The CDR3 is 16 amino acids. In DNA, the CDR3 is TGTGCCAGTAGTATATCCGGGGGAATGCCTTTCGGCGAGCAGTACTTC. It encodes CASSISGGMPFGEQYF.

The chain links TRBV7-9 to TRBJ1-2, with 9 bases aligning to TRBD1. Germline lookup yields CDR1 SEHNR and CDR2 FQNEAQ (reference sequence). The junction had 10 bases not matched to a gene; V was cut back by 7 bases and J by 4 bases. The CDR3 runs to 15 residues. CDR3 sequence: CASTITTGQGYGYTF. The CDR3 region has the DNA TGTGCCAGCACCATAACTACGGGACAGGGCTATGGCTACACCTTC.

The chain is built from TRBV9 and TRBJ1-1; the D is unclear. In germline, CDR1 is SGDLS, CDR2 YYNGEE. The length of the CDR3 is 16 residues. Trimming shortened V by 4 bases and J by 4 bases, and 20 bases separated the two germline ends. CDR3 sequence reads: CASSLNPGDGGTEAFF. In DNA form, the CDR3 reads TGTGCCAGCAGCCTTAACCCCGGAGATGGTGGCACTGAAGCTTTCTTT.

V usage is TRBV28 and J usage is TRBJ1-2; weak D call: TRBD1 (6 bases). The CDR3 is 14 residues long. Between the trimmed V and J ends, which lost 8 bases and 4 bases, there was a span of 17 bases. Germline-derived CDR1 and CDR2 are MDHEN and SYDVKM. The CDR3 bases are TGTGCCAGCGGAAAGAAAGGACAGTTCTATGGCTACACCTTC. It yields the protein CASGKKGQFYGYTF.

The rearrangement links TRBV6-5 to TRBJ1-4; no clear D gene. Germline CDR1 and CDR2: MNHEY and SVGAGI. The V gene lost 8 bases and the J gene lost 4 bases, with 5 bases spanning the gap. This CDR3 is 11 amino acids long. CDR3 nucleotides: TGTGCCAGCGCCAGTAATGAAAAACTGTTTTTT. Translated, it gives CASASNEKLFF.

The chain is built from TRBV12-3 or TRBV12-4 and TRBJ1-2; D may be TRBD1 (5 bases). Trimming cost V 10 bases and J 10 bases, with 19 bases left between them. The CDR3 runs to 12 residues. CDR3 in amino acids: CATTVAGVTYTF. The CDR3 bases are TGTGCCACCACCGTGGCGGGGGTAACCTACACCTTC.

The chain joins TRBV5-8 to TRBJ2-7; D gene uncertain. CDR1 SGHTS and CDR2 YDEGEE come from the germline V gene. The CDR3 is 16 residues long. Trimming took off 3 bases at V and 4 bases at J, with 20 bases between the two ends. The CDR3 protein is CASSYFSTTHAYEQYF. CDR3 coding DNA: TGTGCCAGCAGCTATTTCTCGACGACACACGCTTACGAGCAGTACTTC.

The chain carries TRBV5-8 and TRBJ2-3, with 10 nucleotides matching TRBD2. V lost 0 bases to trimming and J lost 1 base; unmatched junction nucleotides: 2. The CDR3 extends over 16 amino acids. Germline CDR1 and CDR2: SGHTS and YDEGEE. CDR3 sequence: CASSLDGLAGTDTQYF. CDR3 nucleotide sequence: TGTGCCAGCAGCTTGGATGGACTAGCGGGCACAGATACGCAGTATTTT.

The chain combines TRBV20-1 with TRBJ2-5; no clear D. Germline CDR1 reads DFQATT; CDR2 reads SNEGSKA (reference sequence). There are 11 residues in the CDR3. The V end was cut by 6 bases, the J end by 0 bases, with 5 bases between. CDR3 DNA sequence: TGCAGTGCCACAAACCAAGAGACCCAGTACTTC. This codes for CSATNQETQYF.

The count of this clone is one. V is TRBV18 and J is TRBJ2-1; D uncertain. The CDR3 extends over 12 amino acids. The V end was cut by 0 bases, the J end by 10 bases, with 7 bases between. CDR1 is KGHSH and CDR2 is LQKENI in the germline V gene. The CDR3 region has the DNA TGTGCCAGCTCACCACCCACCCAGGAGCAGTTCTTC. It specifies CASSPPTQEQFF.

This rearrangement joins TRBV7-2 to TRBJ2-1; 7 positions agree with TRBD2. This CDR3 has 13 amino acids. Germline V CDR1 and CDR2: SGHTA, FQGNSA. The V segment lost 5 bases and the J segment 8 bases; nucleotides outside the gene matches: 6. For the CDR3, the DNA is TGTGCCAGCAGCCTCCGCCGGGGGGATGAGCAGTTCTTC. Its translation is CASSLRRGDEQFF.

In its sample, this clone was seen a few times. V and J are TRBV9 and TRBJ1-2; 12 positions agree with TRBD1. The CDR3 contains 15 residues. Germline values: CDR1 SGDLS, CDR2 YYNGEE. J lost 7 bases, V lost 5 bases, and 9 bases had no gene match. Here the CDR3 DNA reads TGTGCCAGCAGTGATCCGGGACAGGGGGCCTTTGGCTACACCTTC. As protein: CASSDPGQGAFGYTF.

This clone is categorized as medium-sized (0.01 to 0.1%). This chain joins TRBV19 and TRBJ1-5, with D perhaps TRBD1 (6 bases). V lost 0 bases and J lost 6, with 9 bases in between. Germline V gene sequence: CDR1 LNHDA, CDR2 SQIVND (reference sequence). This CDR3 comprises 14 residues. This CDR3 reads CASSIDRGGQPQHF. The CDR3 bases are TGTGCCAGTAGTATAGATAGGGGGGGTCAGCCCCAGCATTTT.